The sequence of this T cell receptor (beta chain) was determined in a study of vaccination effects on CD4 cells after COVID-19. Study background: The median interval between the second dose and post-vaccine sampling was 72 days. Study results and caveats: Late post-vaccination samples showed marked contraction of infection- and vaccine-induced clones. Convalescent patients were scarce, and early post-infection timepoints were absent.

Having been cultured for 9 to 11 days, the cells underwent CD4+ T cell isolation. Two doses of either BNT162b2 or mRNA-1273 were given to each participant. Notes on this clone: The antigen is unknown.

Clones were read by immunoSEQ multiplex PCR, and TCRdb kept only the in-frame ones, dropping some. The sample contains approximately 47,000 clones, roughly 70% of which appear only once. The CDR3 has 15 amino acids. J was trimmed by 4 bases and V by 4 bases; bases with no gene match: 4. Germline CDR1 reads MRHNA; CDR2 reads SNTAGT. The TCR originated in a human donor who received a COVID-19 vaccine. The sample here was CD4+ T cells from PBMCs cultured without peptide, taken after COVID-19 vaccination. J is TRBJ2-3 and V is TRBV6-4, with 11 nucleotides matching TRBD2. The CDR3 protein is CASSVAGGPADTQYF. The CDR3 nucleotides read TGTGCCAGCAGTGTAGCGGGGGGGCCGGCAGATACGCAGTATTTT.